The source of this T cell receptor beta chain is a study of beta chain features in type 1 diabetes. Study details: Examination spanned about 110 million sorted cells from all samples. Study results and limitations: Within the patient group, naive, central memory and Treg TCRB repertoires appeared more similar to each other than within healthy donors. Type 1 diabetes patients had TCRB CDR3s that were shorter (moderately but significantly so) in all four CD4+ subsets. Any HLA type influence on TCRB rearrangement was left unresolved here.

CDR3 length: 16 amino acids. Since all of the isolated RNA was reverse transcribed, expressed TCRB transcripts were what got sequenced. The table came from immunoSEQ multiplex PCR; TCRdb's copy has only in-frame clones and leaves some out. The data show about 710,000 clones, over 11% seen once. This clone has just a few counts. Its antigen is unidentified. Sequenced sample: naive CD4+ T cells from blood. The chain links TRBV1 to TRBJ2-1; the tabulated D call, TRBD2, remains unverified against the DNA. TRBV1 constitutes a pseudogene. The receptor comes from a man younger than 30 with type 1 diabetes. For the CDR3, the DNA is TGCACCAGCAGCCCGCCTAGCGGTCAGAGCTACAATGAGCAGTTCTTC. Protein product: CTSSPPSGQSYNEQFF.